This TCR beta chain emerged from a study of control samples from healthy donors and cancer patients. The table came from immunoSEQ multiplex PCR; TCRdb's copy has only in-frame clones and leaves some out. The data contain approximately 140,000 clones, about nine tenths of them singletons. Germline V CDR1 and CDR2: SQVTM, ANQGSEA. This CDR3 spans 12 amino acids. The V segment lost 8 bases and the J segment 8 bases; nucleotides outside the gene matches: 8. Sequencing was performed on blood. The sequence derives from a woman in her thirties in good health. The chain combines TRBV29-1 with TRBJ2-1; 8 positions match TRBD1. The CDR3 is CSLRAQGDEQFF. The CDR3, as DNA: TGCAGCCTCCGCGCACAGGGGGATGAGCAGTTCTTC.